Sequencing of this TCR beta chain was carried out in a study of blood T cell repertoires in COVID-19. About the study: COVID-19 samples, acute and convalescent, were from the United States, Italy and Spain. The analysed material was cDNA or gDNA that came from T cells, B-cell-depleted T cells, or PBMCs.

Only a few counts were recorded for this clone. Original analysis: It was from reference gene primer amplification that nucleated cell counts were estimated. Clones were read by immunoSEQ multiplex PCR, and TCRdb kept only the in-frame ones, dropping some. D and trimming come from the DNA, and the V and J calls and clone size come from that table. The data show over 55,000 clones, with around three quarters seen just once and less than 40% held by the top ten. Looked up from germline, CDR1 is KGHDR and CDR2 is SFDVKD. This CDR3 is built from 14 residues. The V end was cut by 4 bases, the J end by 7 bases, with 14 bases between.

The source material was peripheral blood. V and J are TRBV24-1 and TRBJ2-3; D possibly corresponds to TRBD1 (6 bases). The receptor's source is a woman between 70 and 85 years old with acute or convalescent COVID-19. This CDR3 reads CATSEGALENTQYF. Written as DNA, the CDR3 is TGTGCCACCAGTGAGGGGGCCCTGGAGAATACGCAGTATTTT.